These T cell receptor beta chains were read from a single sample in a study of long-term antiretroviral therapy in people with HIV. TCRdb keeps only in-frame clones here, not all; method: immunoSEQ multiplex PCR. The sample lists 25,000 to 30,000 clones; around 85% were seen once. Sequenced here: unsorted PBMCs, sampled 3 years after starting antiretroviral therapy. The source is a man between 35 and 55 years old with HIV. Both conserved end residues are part of each CDR3. Fields, in order: J gene, clone size, V gene, D gene, CDR3 protein, CDR3 DNA. D genes are given only for firm matches. Expanded clones get a size class; other rows say once, few or many, or leave the size out.

j_gene: TRBJ1-5; abundance: few; v_gene: TRBV19; d_gene: TRBD1; CDR3aa: CASSRGTANQPQHF; CDR3nt: TGTGCCAGTAGTAGGGGGACAGCTAATCAGCCCCAGCATTTT
j_gene: TRBJ2-1; abundance: -; v_gene: TRBV27; d_gene: -; CDR3aa: CASIGLGNEQFF; CDR3nt: TGTGCCAGCATCGGACTTGGGAATGAGCAGTTCTTC
j_gene: TRBJ1-2; abundance: -; v_gene: TRBV11-3; d_gene: -; CDR3aa: CASSLEGDNYGYTF; CDR3nt: TGTGCCAGCAGCTTAGAGGGGGATAACTATGGCTACACCTTC
j_gene: TRBJ2-3; abundance: -; v_gene: TRBV5-1; d_gene: -; CDR3aa: CASSLAPTPTFTDTQYF; CDR3nt: TGCGCCAGCAGCTTGGCGCCGACACCGACATTCACAGATACGCAGTATTTT
j_gene: TRBJ2-2; abundance: -; v_gene: TRBV4-1; d_gene: -; CDR3aa: CASSQGEERELFF; CDR3nt: TGCGCCAGCAGCCAAGGAGAGGAGCGGGAGCTGTTTTTT
j_gene: TRBJ1-4; abundance: -; v_gene: TRBV19; d_gene: -; CDR3aa: CASGAFATNEKLFF; CDR3nt: TGTGCCAGTGGCGCATTTGCAACTAATGAAAAACTGTTTTTT
j_gene: TRBJ2-1; abundance: -; v_gene: TRBV25-1; d_gene: -; CDR3aa: CASSRKNEQFF; CDR3nt: TGTGCCAGTAGTAGGAAGAATGAGCAGTTCTTC
j_gene: TRBJ2-2; abundance: -; v_gene: TRBV11-3; d_gene: -; CDR3aa: CASSLDTYTGELFF; CDR3nt: TGTGCCAGCAGCCTGGACACCTACACCGGGGAGCTGTTTTTT
j_gene: TRBJ2-3; abundance: -; v_gene: TRBV7-2; d_gene: -; CDR3aa: CASSQRGGFTDTQYF; CDR3nt: TGTGCCAGCAGCCAAAGGGGGGGCTTCACAGATACGCAGTATTTT
j_gene: TRBJ2-3; abundance: -; v_gene: TRBV11-3; d_gene: TRBD2; CDR3aa: CASSVGLADTDTQYF; CDR3nt: TGTGCCAGCAGCGTGGGACTAGCGGACACAGATACGCAGTATTTT
j_gene: TRBJ2-1; abundance: once; v_gene: TRBV4-1; d_gene: -; CDR3aa: CASSQVGLPSYNEQFF; CDR3nt: TGCGCCAGCAGCCAAGTTGGACTCCCATCCTACAATGAGCAGTTCTTC
j_gene: TRBJ2-3; abundance: -; v_gene: TRBV13; d_gene: TRBD2; CDR3aa: CASSLWASGSPSTDTQYF; CDR3nt: TGTGCCAGCAGCTTATGGGCTAGCGGGAGCCCTAGCACAGATACGCAGTATTTT
j_gene: TRBJ2-3; abundance: once; v_gene: TRBV2; d_gene: -; CDR3aa: CASSSGPKDTQYF; CDR3nt: TGTGCCAGCAGTAGCGGGCCGAAGGATACGCAGTATTTT
j_gene: TRBJ2-7; abundance: -; v_gene: TRBV5-8; d_gene: -; CDR3aa: CASRGQLSSYEQYF; CDR3nt: TGTGCCAGCAGAGGACAGTTGAGCTCCTACGAGCAGTACTTC
j_gene: TRBJ1-2; abundance: -; v_gene: TRBV7-6; d_gene: -; CDR3aa: CASSFGGAINYGYTF; CDR3nt: TGTGCCAGCAGCTTTGGGGGGGCGATTAACTATGGCTACACCTTC
j_gene: TRBJ1-5; abundance: -; v_gene: TRBV9; d_gene: TRBD1; CDR3aa: CASSPDDRGGNQPQHF; CDR3nt: TGTGCCAGCAGCCCAGACGACAGGGGAGGAAATCAGCCCCAGCATTTT
j_gene: TRBJ2-3; abundance: -; v_gene: TRBV29-1; d_gene: TRBD2; CDR3aa: CSGLAGFTDTQYF; CDR3nt: TGCAGCGGGCTAGCGGGATTCACAGATACGCAGTATTTT
j_gene: TRBJ1-5; abundance: -; v_gene: TRBV15; d_gene: TRBD1; CDR3aa: CATSRARQGNQPQHF; CDR3nt: TGTGCCACCAGCAGAGCCCGACAGGGGAATCAGCCCCAGCATTTT
j_gene: TRBJ1-1; abundance: -; v_gene: TRBV11-3; d_gene: -; CDR3aa: CASSSPSHNPEAFF; CDR3nt: TGTGCCAGCAGCTCCCCCTCTCACAACCCTGAAGCTTTCTTT
j_gene: TRBJ1-2; abundance: -; v_gene: TRBV4-1; d_gene: TRBD1; CDR3aa: CASSQDIGQGTVIYGYTF; CDR3nt: TGCGCCAGCAGCCAAGATATAGGACAGGGTACTGTGATCTATGGCTACACCTTC
j_gene: TRBJ2-5; abundance: -; v_gene: TRBV5-1; d_gene: -; CDR3aa: CASSPERETQYF; CDR3nt: TGCGCCAGCAGCCCAGAGCGGGAGACCCAGTACTTC
j_gene: TRBJ2-7; abundance: -; v_gene: TRBV5-5; d_gene: -; CDR3aa: CASSLAVSYEQYF; CDR3nt: TGTGCCAGCAGCTTGGCGGTTTCCTACGAGCAGTACTTC
j_gene: TRBJ2-2; abundance: -; v_gene: TRBV7-9; d_gene: -; CDR3aa: CASSLGNTGELFF; CDR3nt: TGTGCCAGCAGCTTAGGTAACACCGGGGAGCTGTTTTTT
j_gene: TRBJ2-7; abundance: -; v_gene: TRBV5-6; d_gene: TRBD1; CDR3aa: CASSFDWTGGNYEQYF; CDR3nt: TGTGCCAGCAGCTTCGATTGGACAGGGGGAAACTACGAGCAGTACTTC
j_gene: TRBJ1-1; abundance: -; v_gene: TRBV6-6; d_gene: -; CDR3aa: CASSYSGAGTEAFF; CDR3nt: TGTGCCAGCAGTTACTCGGGGGCGGGGACTGAAGCTTTCTTT
j_gene: TRBJ2-3; abundance: -; v_gene: TRBV4-2; d_gene: -; CDR3aa: CASSQGDTSRHTQYF; CDR3nt: TGTGCCAGCAGCCAAGGGGACACTTCTAGGCATACGCAGTATTTT
j_gene: TRBJ2-5; abundance: -; v_gene: TRBV6-5; d_gene: TRBD1; CDR3aa: CASSSEGALGETQYF; CDR3nt: TGTGCCAGCAGTTCAGAGGGGGCGCTTGGGGAGACCCAGTACTTC
j_gene: TRBJ1-5; abundance: once; v_gene: TRBV11-2; d_gene: TRBD1; CDR3aa: CASSVGTGVTRSNQPQHF; CDR3nt: TGTGCCAGCAGCGTTGGGACAGGGGTGACGCGAAGCAATCAGCCCCAGCATTTT
j_gene: TRBJ1-4; abundance: -; v_gene: TRBV19; d_gene: -; CDR3aa: CASSIRQFNEKLFF; CDR3nt: TGTGCCAGTAGTATACGTCAGTTTAATGAAAAACTGTTTTTT
j_gene: TRBJ2-1; abundance: -; v_gene: TRBV7-9; d_gene: TRBD2; CDR3aa: CASQRGLYNEQFF; CDR3nt: TGTGCCAGTCAGCGGGGACTCTACAATGAGCAGTTCTTC
j_gene: TRBJ2-2; abundance: -; v_gene: TRBV15; d_gene: TRBD1; CDR3aa: CATSNTGQANTGELFF; CDR3nt: TGTGCCACCAGCAATACTGGACAGGCTAACACCGGGGAGCTGTTTTTT
j_gene: TRBJ2-1; abundance: -; v_gene: TRBV30; d_gene: -; CDR3aa: CAWNPSQDNEQFF; CDR3nt: TGTGCCTGGAACCCTTCGCAGGACAATGAGCAGTTCTTC
j_gene: TRBJ1-1; abundance: few; v_gene: TRBV11-3; d_gene: -; CDR3aa: CASSSIRGQNTEAFF; CDR3nt: TGTGCCAGCAGCTCCATAAGGGGCCAGAACACTGAAGCTTTCTTT
j_gene: TRBJ2-7; abundance: -; v_gene: TRBV4-1; d_gene: -; CDR3aa: CASSQDRGNYEQYF; CDR3nt: TGCGCCAGCAGCCAAGATCGGGGTAACTACGAGCAGTACTTC
j_gene: TRBJ1-1; abundance: -; v_gene: TRBV9; d_gene: -; CDR3aa: CASSSTGRGTEAFF; CDR3nt: TGTGCCAGCAGCTCCACAGGGAGGGGCACTGAAGCTTTCTTT
j_gene: TRBJ1-5; abundance: -; v_gene: TRBV5-1; d_gene: -; CDR3aa: CASSLVGGSGNQPQHF; CDR3nt: TGCGCCAGCAGCTTGGTTGGGGGGTCCGGCAATCAGCCCCAGCATTTT
j_gene: TRBJ2-7; abundance: -; v_gene: TRBV6-1; d_gene: -; CDR3aa: CASSEGGGQRGRSPYEQYF; CDR3nt: TGTGCCAGCAGTGAAGGGGGGGGACAACGCGGACGATCTCCCTACGAGCAGTACTTC
j_gene: TRBJ2-1; abundance: -; v_gene: TRBV19; d_gene: -; CDR3aa: CASSIPPGDEQFF; CDR3nt: TGTGCCAGTAGTATCCCCCCCGGTGATGAGCAGTTCTTC
j_gene: TRBJ2-3; abundance: -; v_gene: TRBV19; d_gene: -; CDR3aa: CASSDRITGTDTQYF; CDR3nt: TGTGCCAGTAGCGATCGAATAACAGGGACAGATACGCAGTATTTT
j_gene: TRBJ2-3; abundance: -; v_gene: TRBV7-9; d_gene: -; CDR3aa: CASSLASMIHDTQYF; CDR3nt: TGTGCCAGCAGCTTAGCTAGCATGATCCACGATACGCAGTATTTT
j_gene: TRBJ2-1; abundance: once; v_gene: TRBV19; d_gene: -; CDR3aa: CASSNSSYPPTDEQFF; CDR3nt: TGTGCCAGTAGTAATAGTAGCTACCCACCTACTGATGAGCAGTTCTTC
j_gene: TRBJ2-1; abundance: -; v_gene: TRBV27; d_gene: -; CDR3aa: CASREYKMQFF; CDR3nt: TGTGCCAGCAGGGAATACAAAATGCAGTTCTTC
j_gene: TRBJ2-4; abundance: -; v_gene: TRBV5-1; d_gene: TRBD2; CDR3aa: CASSQTSGGAQNIQYF; CDR3nt: TGCGCCAGCAGCCAAACTAGCGGGGGAGCTCAAAACATTCAGTACTTC
j_gene: TRBJ2-1; abundance: -; v_gene: TRBV11-3; d_gene: TRBD1; CDR3aa: CASSLVRGIYNEQFF; CDR3nt: TGTGCCAGCAGCTTAGTCAGGGGGATCTACAATGAGCAGTTCTTC
j_gene: TRBJ1-1; abundance: -; v_gene: TRBV27; d_gene: -; CDR3aa: CASSTPLRQKNTEAFF; CDR3nt: TGTGCCAGCAGTACCCCCCTCCGACAGAAGAACACTGAAGCTTTCTTT
j_gene: TRBJ2-1; abundance: -; v_gene: TRBV5-1; d_gene: TRBD2; CDR3aa: CASSLGGGDNEQFF; CDR3nt: TGCGCCAGCAGCTTGGGGGGGGGAGACAATGAGCAGTTCTTC
j_gene: TRBJ2-1; abundance: once; v_gene: TRBV27; d_gene: -; CDR3aa: CASSSPQRSSYNEQFF; CDR3nt: TGTGCCAGCAGTTCCCCCCAACGTAGCTCCTACAATGAGCAGTTCTTC
j_gene: TRBJ2-1; abundance: -; v_gene: TRBV5-4; d_gene: TRBD2; CDR3aa: CASSPDYSGVRAGGSEQFF; CDR3nt: TGTGCCAGCAGCCCTGACTACTCCGGGGTCAGGGCCGGCGGGAGTGAGCAGTTCTTC
j_gene: TRBJ2-5; abundance: -; v_gene: TRBV6-1; d_gene: -; CDR3aa: CASGPGTQETQYF; CDR3nt: TGTGCCAGCGGACCCGGGACGCAGGAGACCCAGTACTTC
j_gene: TRBJ1-2; abundance: -; v_gene: TRBV5-4; d_gene: -; CDR3aa: CASSLRQRNYGYTF; CDR3nt: TGTGCCAGCAGCTTGAGGCAACGGAACTATGGCTACACCTTC
j_gene: TRBJ1-6; abundance: few; v_gene: TRBV25-1; d_gene: TRBD1; CDR3aa: CASTPMGGQGNSPLHF; CDR3nt: TGTGCCAGCACCCCAATGGGGGGACAGGGTAATTCACCCCTCCACTTT
j_gene: TRBJ2-7; abundance: -; v_gene: TRBV7-9; d_gene: TRBD2; CDR3aa: CASSPKGGLAGDDFRGQYF; CDR3nt: TGTGCCAGCAGCCCGAAGGGGGGACTAGCGGGTGATGACTTTAGGGGGCAGTACTTC
j_gene: TRBJ2-7; abundance: -; v_gene: TRBV28; d_gene: TRBD1; CDR3aa: CASSLGTGGHSEQYF; CDR3nt: TGTGCCAGCAGTCTCGGGACAGGGGGTCACTCCGAGCAGTACTTC